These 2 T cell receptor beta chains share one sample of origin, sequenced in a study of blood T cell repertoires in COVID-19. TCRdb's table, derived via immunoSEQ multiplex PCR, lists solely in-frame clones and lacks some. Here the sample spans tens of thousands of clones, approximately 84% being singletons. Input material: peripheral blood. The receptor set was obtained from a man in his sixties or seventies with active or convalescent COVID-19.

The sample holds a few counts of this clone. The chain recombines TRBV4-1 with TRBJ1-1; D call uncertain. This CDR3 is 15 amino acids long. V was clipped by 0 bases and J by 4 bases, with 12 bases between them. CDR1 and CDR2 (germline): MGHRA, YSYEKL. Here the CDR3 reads CASSQEPVGGTEAFF. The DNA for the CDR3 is TGCGCCAGCAGCCAAGAGCCGGTCGGAGGCACTGAAGCTTTCTTT.

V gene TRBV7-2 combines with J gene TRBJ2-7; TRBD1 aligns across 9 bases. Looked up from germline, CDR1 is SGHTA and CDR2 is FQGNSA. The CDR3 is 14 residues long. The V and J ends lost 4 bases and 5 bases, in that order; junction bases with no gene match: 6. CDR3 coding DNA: TGTGCCAGCAGCTCTCAGGACAGGGGCCACGAGCAGTACTTC. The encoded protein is CASSSQDRGHEQYF.